One and the same sample provided the 20 T cell receptor beta chains below, sequenced in a study of breast tumors, draining lymph nodes, adjacent tissues. TCRdb processed the multiplex PCR reads anew with MiXCR; each CDR3 protein has one entry. The data show under 250,000 distinct CDR3 sequences, with approximately 30% seen just once and just over 1.4% held by the top ten. The lymph nodes were axillary draining lymph nodes from breast cancer patients. The sequencing sample was made of axillary lymph node tissue. The receptors derive from a female donor with breast cancer. Some clones in this sample may be carry-over from other donors' samples.

A remark on this clonotype: Since a much larger clone is just one base distant, this may be a read error. The chain recombines TRBV20-1 with TRBJ2-1; tentative D call: TRBD2 (5 bases). The CDR3 spans 14 residues. The germline gives CDR1 DFQATT, CDR2 SNEGSKA (reference sequence). The CDR3 here is CSARAADLNTEQFF. The CDR3 DNA reads as TGCAGTGCGAGAGCAGCGGACTTGAACACTGAGCAGTTCTTC.

In DNA form, the CDR3 reads TGTGCCAGCAACTACCTCGGACAGGGGGCCAGTCAGCCCCAGCATTTT. It yields the protein CASNYLGQGASQPQHF. The chain uses TRBV7-2 and TRBJ1-5; 11 positions agree with TRBD1. CDR1 is SGHTA, CDR2 FQGNSA, per germline. V was clipped by 7 bases and J by 6 bases; unmatched bases: 11. This CDR3 contains 16 residues.

This clonotype was seen many times. The J gene is TRBJ2-1, the V gene TRBV9; 7 positions agree with TRBD2. The CDR3 contains 16 residues. Losses at the gene ends were 4 bases for V and 8 bases for J; bases not matched to a gene: 15. Germline V gene data show CDR1 as SGDLS and CDR2 as YYNGEE. For the CDR3, the DNA is TGTGCCAGCAGCCCCACCGGTCAGCGGGACCCCCATGAGCAGTTCTTC. Residues: CASSPTGQRDPHEQFF.

This clonotype was detected ten times or more. The V call is TRBV20-1, the J call TRBJ2-7, with TRBD2 matching over 7 bases. This CDR3 spans 14 amino acids. The trim removed 6 bases at V and 2 bases at J, leaving 10 bases unmatched. The germline V gene encodes CDR1 DFQATT and CDR2 SNEGSKA (reference sequence). DNA for the CDR3: TGCAGTGCGCGGGACGGGAGGACCACCTACGAGCAGTACTTC. It yields the protein CSARDGRTTYEQYF.

This clonotype was detected ten times or more. The chain joins TRBV12-5 to TRBJ2-7, with 11 bases aligning to TRBD1. With 4 bases clipped from V and 2 bases from J, the junction kept 4 bases outside the gene matches. The germline V gene has CDR1 LGHNT and CDR2 FRNRAP. This CDR3 contains 15 residues. The CDR3 DNA reads TGTGCTAGTGGTTCGGGACAGGGGGACACCTACGAGCAGTACTTC. Residues: CASGSGQGDTYEQYF.

This clonotype came up a few times. V gene TRBV28 combines with J gene TRBJ2-7; TRBD2 matches 8 bases. J gave up 3 bases and V 8 bases, and 6 bases lay outside the gene matches. Germline V gives CDR1 MDHEN, CDR2 SYDVKM. The CDR3 loop spans 13 amino acids. The DNA for the CDR3 is TGTGCCAGCTGTACCGGGGGGGACTACGAGCAGTACTTC. This translates into CASCTGGDYEQYF.

This clonotype was recorded many times. The rearrangement joins TRBV24-1 to TRBJ2-3; D uncertain. The germline V and J ends were trimmed by 4 bases and 6 bases, with 10 bases remaining between them. The germline CDR1 and CDR2 sequences are KGHDR and SFDVKD. The CDR3 is 13 amino acids. Here the CDR3 reads CATSDVRLDTQYF. As DNA, the CDR3 is TGTGCCACCAGTGACGTTCGGTTGGATACGCAGTATTTT.

Turning to this clonotype: The germline gene is not matched at one end of the junction; a read error may be the cause. CDR3 amino acids: CASSVRQWAGNTIHF. The CDR3 DNA sequence: TGTGCCAGCAGCGTAAGACAGTGGGCTGGAAACACCATACATTTT. The chain recombines TRBV11-2 with TRBJ1-3; TRBD1 might be the D (5 bases). The CDR3 is 15 amino acids. Germline V gene sequence: CDR1 SGHAT, CDR2 FQNNGV.

This clonotype was observed a handful of times. A much larger clone lies one base from this, so it may be a read error. In this CDR3 the conserved last residue, phenylalanine or tryptophan, is missing, so a read error is likely. The genes are TRBV9 and TRBJ2-7; 9 nucleotides line up with TRBD2. The V segment lost 3 bases and the J segment 6 bases; nucleotides outside the gene matches: 4. The CDR3 sequence is 13 residues long. Looked up from germline, CDR1 is SGDLS and CDR2 is YYNGEE. The CDR3 coding sequence is TGTGCCAGCAGCGACCTGACTAGCGGCGAGCAGTACTCC. Translation gives CASSDLTSGEQYS.

At least ten counts were recorded for this clonotype. V usage is TRBV7-2 and J usage is TRBJ2-3; TRBD2 matches 7 bases. The CDR3 spans 14 residues. Germline values: CDR1 SGHTA, CDR2 FQGNSA. V shed 2 bases, J shed 1 base, and the junction held 0 bases outside the gene matches. CDR3 DNA sequence: TGTGCCAGCAGCTTACTAGCGGGCACAGATACGCAGTATTTT. This sequence encodes CASSLLAGTDTQYF.

V gene TRBV29-1 combines with J gene TRBJ1-4, with 8 bases aligning to TRBD1. CDR1 is SQVTM and CDR2 is ANQGSEA in the germline V gene. V lost 8 bases and J lost 6; bases outside the gene matches: 14. The CDR3 totals 15 residues. The DNA of the CDR3 is TGCAGCTTAAAACGAATTGGCAGGGGGCATGAAAAACTGTTTTTT. Its translation: CSLKRIGRGHEKLFF.

The CDR3 sequence is CASSLWPDTQYF. The CDR3 nucleotides read TGCGCCAGCAGCTTGTGGCCAGATACGCAGTATTTT. This sequence joins TRBV5-1 and TRBJ2-3; D remains ambiguous. The CDR3 spans 12 residues. Trimming cost V 1 base and J 4 bases, with 4 bases left between them. CDR1 and CDR2 from the germline V gene are SGHRS and YFSETQ.

This clonotype showed up just a few times. A read error may be the cause here, since a much bigger clone is one base away. The chain joins TRBV7-6 to TRBJ2-7; TRBD2 matches at 8 bases. This CDR3 is built from 15 residues. From germline, CDR1 is SGHVS and CDR2 FNYEAQ. CDR3 sequence: CASSSQSGSFSEQHF. In DNA, the CDR3 is TGTGCCAGCAGCTCCCAAAGCGGGAGCTTTTCCGAGCAGCACTTC.

There are many counts of this clonotype. The chain employs TRBV13 and TRBJ2-3; 13 bases line up with TRBD2. This CDR3 contains 16 residues. V lost 4 bases to trimming and J lost 3 bases; unmatched junction nucleotides: 4. Per germline, CDR1 PRHDT and CDR2 FYEKMQ (reference sequence). Here the CDR3 DNA reads TGTGCCAGCAGCTCCGGACTAGCGGGAGTGACAGATACGCAGTATTTT. Its protein product is CASSSGLAGVTDTQYF.

This clonotype was recorded many times. The chain carries TRBV29-1 and TRBJ2-5, with D perhaps matching TRBD1 (5 bases). The CDR3 runs to 12 residues. Deletions cut 7 bases from V and 5 bases from J, with 14 bases between. CDR1 and CDR2 from the germline V gene are SQVTM and ANQGSEA. In DNA, the CDR3 is TGCAGCGCAAAGACAGTAACGGAGACCCAGTACTTC. Protein sequence: CSAKTVTETQYF.

The chain uses TRBV7-7 and TRBJ2-5; 7 bases align to TRBD2. The CDR3 has 14 amino acids. Germline V gene sequence: CDR1 SSHAT, CDR2 FNYEAQ (reference sequence). The DNA for the CDR3 is TGTGCTAACTCCGTCGCGGGAGATCCGGAGACCCAGTACTTC. Translated: CANSVAGDPETQYF.

This clonotype was picked up many times. The chain has TRBV14 and TRBJ2-7; the match to TRBD2 covers 11 bases. This CDR3 comprises 13 residues. Per germline, CDR1 SGHDN and CDR2 FVKESK. The ends lost 6 bases at V and 8 bases at J; junction bases unmatched: 6. The chain's CDR3 is CASRYSGREKQYF. The CDR3 DNA reads TGTGCCAGCAGGTATAGCGGGAGGGAAAAGCAGTACTTC.

With regard to this clonotype: A much larger clone lies one base from this, so it may be a read error. The J gene is TRBJ2-7, the V gene TRBV27, with D perhaps assigned TRBD1 or TRBD2 (5 bases each). This CDR3 contains 13 residues. Germline CDR1 is MNHEY and CDR2 is SMNVEV (reference sequence). This chain's CDR3 is CASGLSRGYEQYF. The CDR3 nucleotides read TGTGCCAGCGGTTTATCGAGGGGCTACGAGCAGTACTTC.

Of note for this clonotype: At one end, the junction sequence differs from germline, possibly due to a read error. The chain combines TRBV6-1 with TRBJ1-5; possibly TRBD1 for D (6 bases). This CDR3 is 20 amino acids long. Germline lookup yields CDR1 MNHNS and CDR2 SASEGT. In DNA form, the CDR3 reads TGTGCCAGCAGTCAAGCGCGAGTCGCGAGGTTAAGGGGGAGCAATCAGCCCCAGCATTTT. This codes for CASSQARVARLRGSNQPQHF.

This clonotype was observed many times. The chain employs TRBV2 and TRBJ2-5; 7 bases align to TRBD1. Germline V gene sequence: CDR1 SNHLY, CDR2 FYNNEI. The CDR3 is made up of 14 amino acids. The junction had 5 bases not matched to a gene; V was cut back by 3 bases and J by 4 bases. The chain's CDR3 is CASSDRWTGETQYF. The CDR3 nucleotides read TGTGCCAGCAGTGACAGGTGGACAGGAGAGACCCAGTACTTC.